This T cell receptor beta chain was identified during a study of T cells in Graves' hyperthyroidism and ophthalmopathy. About the research overall: Peripheral blood sampling occurred at initial diagnosis, before any treatment.

V lost 3 bases to trimming and J lost 0 bases, with 9 bases between them. The CDR3 sequence is 14 residues long. Study-wide results and limits: Separation of ophthalmopathy from stable hyperthyroidism was achieved by a 13 V-J model. Model output signaled ophthalmopathy a median roughly 6.5 months ahead of onset.

PBMCs were collected from an approximately 10 ml volume of fresh peripheral blood. The investigators amplified TCR beta CDR3 regions from RNA transcripts. Initially, a first-round RT-PCR of the TCR CDR3 employed the HTBI primer set. TCRdb re-called the multiplex PCR reads with MiXCR, one entry per CDR3 protein. The table includes about 150,000 distinct CDR3 sequences, roughly a fifth detected once. In this sample, this clonotype turned up once. Antigen: not known. The rearrangement links TRBV12-3 or TRBV12-4 to TRBJ2-7, with D unresolved. The TCR sequence derives from a woman between 50 and 59 years old with Graves' hyperthyroidism that later progressed to Graves' ophthalmopathy. The sequencing input was blood. The CDR3 loop is CASSFLSASYEQYF. The CDR3 region has the DNA TGTGCCAGCAGTTTTCTGTCGGCCTCCTACGAGCAGTACTTC.